Shown below are 8 T cell receptor beta chains from a single sample sequenced in a study of T cells in localized non-small cell lung cancer. Only in-frame clones appear in the TCRdb table, and some are missing; sequencing was by immunoSEQ multiplex PCR. The table includes 9,000 to 15,000 clones, more than 75% detected once. Sequences were derived from peripheral blood, sampled before any cancer treatment. The receptors stem from a male donor older than 55 with stage I lung adenocarcinoma.

The chain recombines TRBV23-1 with TRBJ2-3, with D perhaps matching TRBD2 (5 bases). TRBV23-1 is labeled an ORF, and its function is uncertain. Deletions cut 2 bases from V and 1 base from J, with 22 bases between. This CDR3 has 19 amino acids. The CDR3 DNA reads as TGCGCCAGCAGTCAACCGGTTGAGGTCTCGGAGGCCGGCACAGATACGCAGTATTTT. This codes for CASSQPVEVSEAGTDTQYF.

The genes are TRBV28 and TRBJ1-6; TRBD1 might be the D (6 bases). In germline, CDR1 is MDHEN, CDR2 SYDVKM. The CDR3 spans 13 residues. V lost 2 bases and J lost 11, with 10 bases in between. The CDR3 region has the DNA TGTGCCAGCAGTTTAGGGACACCGACACCCCTCCACTTT. It yields the protein CASSLGTPTPLHF.

V is TRBV5-1 and J is TRBJ1-2; no definite D call. Trimming shortened V by 0 bases and J by 6 bases, and 15 bases separated the two germline ends. The V gene's germline CDR1 is SGHRS and CDR2 YFSETQ. The CDR3 extends over 15 amino acids. The CDR3 protein is CASSLGMGEVDGYTF. The CDR3 region has the DNA TGCGCCAGCAGCTTGGGGATGGGTGAGGTGGATGGCTACACCTTC.

The CDR3: CASSVDATSGVTGELFF. The DNA for the CDR3 is TGTGCCAGCAGCGTAGACGCGACTAGCGGGGTGACCGGGGAGCTGTTTTTT. V gene TRBV9 combines with J gene TRBJ2-2; 11 positions agree with TRBD2. Per germline, CDR1 SGDLS and CDR2 YYNGEE. This CDR3 is 17 amino acids long. V dropped 0 bases and J dropped 5; count of bases not matched to a gene: 6.

This clone occurred a few times. V and J are TRBV7-2 and TRBJ1-5; 7 positions agree with TRBD1. The germline V gene has CDR1 SGHTA and CDR2 FQGNSA. There are 13 residues in the CDR3. V lost 4 bases to trimming and J lost 4 bases; unmatched junction nucleotides: 1. The CDR3 protein is CASSWTGNQPQHF. The CDR3 DNA follows: TGTGCCAGCAGCTGGACAGGAAATCAGCCCCAGCATTTT.

V and J are TRBV4-3 and TRBJ2-6; 9 bases match TRBD1. The trim removed 1 base at V and 2 bases at J, leaving 15 bases unmatched. Germline CDR1 reads LGHNA; CDR2 reads YSLEER. The CDR3 loop spans 21 amino acids. The CDR3, as DNA: TGCGCCAGCAGCCAAGTCGGAATTGTGGGACAGGGAGTCCCTGGGGCCAACGTCCTGACTTTC. It translates to CASSQVGIVGQGVPGANVLTF.

The gene calls are TRBV5-1 and TRBJ1-1, with 8 bases lining up with TRBD1. The germline V gene encodes CDR1 SGHRS and CDR2 YFSETQ. Trimming cost V 4 bases and J 11 bases; bases outside gene matches: 13. The CDR3 has 14 residues. CDR3 amino acids: CASSQGHRGVRAFF. The CDR3 DNA follows: TGCGCCAGCAGCCAGGGACACAGGGGGGTAAGGGCTTTCTTT.

This chain links TRBV5-1 with TRBJ2-1; 11 bases align to TRBD2. After removal of 0 bases from V and 6 bases from J, the junction contained 2 bases not matched to a gene. CDR3 length: 15 amino acids. Germline values: CDR1 SGHRS, CDR2 YFSETQ. The CDR3 sequence: CASSLVAGGPNEQFF. The CDR3 DNA reads TGCGCCAGCAGCTTGGTAGCGGGGGGGCCCAATGAGCAGTTCTTC.